The rows below give T cell receptor beta chains drawn from one sample of a study of beta chain features in type 1 diabetes. TCRdb's table, derived via immunoSEQ multiplex PCR, lists solely in-frame clones and lacks some. The sample shows 350,000 to 450,000 clones, about 15% of them seen only once. The sample comprised naive CD4+ T cells from blood. The receptors originated from a woman under 30 in good health. CDR3s include the opening cysteine and the closing phenylalanine or tryptophan. Each record gives: J gene, D gene, V gene, clone size, CDR3 DNA, CDR3 protein. The D gene is left open where the match is weak. Size tells how often a clone was seen (once, few, many) or the class of an expanded clone, and some rows leave it out.

TRBJ2-1 | TRBD1 | TRBV29-1 | - | TGCAGCGTTGAAAGGGGCCAGGGGGCGTATTACAATGAGCAGTTCTTC | CSVERGQGAYYNEQFF
TRBJ2-3 | - | TRBV18 | few | TGTGCCAGCTCACCCCCTAACGGAGCAGATACGCAGTATTTT | CASSPPNGADTQYF
TRBJ1-2 | TRBD1 | TRBV6-6 | - | TGTGCCACCTTGGACAGGGCGGTAACCAGCTACACCTTC | CATLDRAVTSYTF
TRBJ1-1 | - | TRBV19 | - | TGTGCCAGTAGTAGAGGCGAATTGACTGAAGCTTTCTTT | CASSRGELTEAFF
TRBJ2-3 | TRBD1 | TRBV29-1 | - | TGCAGCGTTTCAATAGGACAGGGGACAGATACGCAGTATTTT | CSVSIGQGTDTQYF
TRBJ1-5 | - | TRBV6-5 | few | TGTGCCAGCAGACGGGAGGATCAGCCCCAGCATTTT | CASRREDQPQHF
TRBJ2-1 | - | TRBV7-6 | few | TGTGCCAGCAGCCGCTTTTTGTCGGGAGTGGATAATGAGCAGTTCTTC | CASSRFLSGVDNEQFF
TRBJ1-2 | - | TRBV7-2 | - | TGTGCCAGCAGCCTGACCGGGTCCTCAAAAGTCTATGGCTACACCTTC | CASSLTGSSKVYGYTF
TRBJ1-2 | TRBD1 | TRBV7-9 | - | TGTGCCAGCAGGGATACAGGGGGCACGAACTATGGCTACACCTTC | CASRDTGGTNYGYTF
TRBJ2-1 | - | TRBV30 | few | TGTGCCTGGAGTGGGTCCCGCGGCCCCGGCAGTCCCATTAATGAGCAGTTCTTC | CAWSGSRGPGSPINEQFF
TRBJ1-1 | - | TRBV7-3 | - | TGTGCCAGCAGCCCTACCGGGGGGGGGATCGGCACTGAAGCTTTCTTT | CASSPTGGGIGTEAFF
TRBJ2-3 | - | TRBV28 | few | TGTGCCAGCAGGCCGGGACAGGCGGGAGCAGATACGCAGTATTTT | CASRPGQAGADTQYF
TRBJ1-1 | - | TRBV30 | - | TGTGCCTGGAGTGTAGGGGTCGGCAGGGTTAACACTGAAGCTTTCTTT | CAWSVGVGRVNTEAFF
TRBJ2-1 | - | TRBV6-1 | - | TGTGCCAGCAATGTAGACTGGAGCTCCTACAATGAGCAGTTCTTC | CASNVDWSSYNEQFF
TRBJ2-2 | TRBD2 | TRBV2 | few | TGTGCCAGCAGGGTCGGGGGACTAGCGGGCCAAGCCGGGGAGCTGTTTTTT | CASRVGGLAGQAGELFF
TRBJ2-1 | - | TRBV28 | - | TGTGCCAGCAGTTCCCCCGGTTACAATGAGCAGTTCTTC | CASSSPGYNEQFF
TRBJ2-3 | - | TRBV30 | few | TGTGCCTGGAGTGTCGGCGGGACAGATACGCAGTATTTT | CAWSVGGTDTQYF
TRBJ2-1 | - | TRBV15 | few | TGTGCCACCAGCACCCGGGACATTTACAATGAGCAGTTCTTC | CATSTRDIYNEQFF
TRBJ1-1 | - | TRBV7-3 | - | TGTGCCAGCAGTCTCGGGACTTCCTTGAACACTGAAGCTTTCTTT | CASSLGTSLNTEAFF
TRBJ2-5 | TRBD1 | TRBV4-1 | - | TGCGCCAGCAGCCACCCCGGGACAGGGGAAGAGACCCAGTACTTC | CASSHPGTGEETQYF
TRBJ1-5 | TRBD1 | TRBV7-2 | - | TGTGCCAGCAGCTTAGGACAGGGGAGCAATCAGCCCCAGCATTTT | CASSLGQGSNQPQHF
TRBJ2-3 | - | TRBV7-2 | - | TGTGCCAGCAGCTTCGACCGCCTAAGCGTAGATACGCAGTATTTT | CASSFDRLSVDTQYF
TRBJ2-5 | - | TRBV7-2 | - | TGTGCCAGCAGCTTAGCTGGCGGGGCCCAGTACTTC | CASSLAGGAQYF
TRBJ1-5 | TRBD1 | TRBV28 | few | TGTGCCAGCAGTGACGGACAGGGGGCTTATCAGCCCCAGCATTTT | CASSDGQGAYQPQHF
TRBJ2-3 | - | TRBV11-3 | few | TGTGCCAGCAGCGCCACAGAACCAGATACGCAGTATTTT | CASSATEPDTQYF
TRBJ2-7 | TRBD2 | TRBV25-1 | - | TGTGCCAGGTATGGACGGACTAGCCCGCCGTACGAGCAGTACTTC | CARYGRTSPPYEQYF
TRBJ2-1 | TRBD1 | TRBV5-6 | - | TGTGCCAGCCTCCGGGACAGCCGCTACAATGAGCAGTTCTTC | CASLRDSRYNEQFF
TRBJ1-1 | - | TRBV7-8 | - | TGTGCCAGCAGCCCGGTTTTAGTGGTGAACACTGAAGCTTTCTTT | CASSPVLVVNTEAFF
TRBJ2-1 | TRBD2 | TRBV9 | - | TGTGCCAGCAGCGTATGGCCAGCGGGAGGGATCTACAATGAGCAGTTCTTC | CASSVWPAGGIYNEQFF
TRBJ1-5 | - | TRBV6-6 | - | TGTGCCAGCACCACGCCCGGGAGTTGGGATAATCAGCCCCAGCATTTT | CASTTPGSWDNQPQHF
TRBJ2-3 | TRBD2 | TRBV4-1 | once | TGCGCCAGCAGCCAAGGCTGGACTAGCGGGTTTGGTTATGCAGATACGCAGTATTTT | CASSQGWTSGFGYADTQYF
TRBJ2-5 | - | TRBV5-6 | few | TGTGCCAGCAGCTGGTGGGGGCGGTTCCAAGAGACCCAGTACTTC | CASSWWGRFQETQYF
TRBJ1-4 | - | TRBV6-5 | few | TGTGCCAGCAGCGACAGCCGTAATGAAAAACTGTTTTTT | CASSDSRNEKLFF
TRBJ2-3 | TRBD2 | TRBV7-9 | - | TGTGCCAGCAGCATCGGGACTAGCAAGGATACGCAGTATTTT | CASSIGTSKDTQYF
TRBJ1-4 | - | TRBV7-9 | - | TGTGCCAGCAGCCCGCAGTCGACTAATGAAAAACTGTTTTTT | CASSPQSTNEKLFF
TRBJ1-2 | - | TRBV25-1 | few | TGTGCCAGCAGTCATGACAGCTACTATGGCTACACCTTC | CASSHDSYYGYTF
TRBJ2-3 | TRBD1 | TRBV30 | - | TGTGCCTGGGCTTTCATAGGGACAGGTGGCACAGATACGCAGTATTTT | CAWAFIGTGGTDTQYF
TRBJ2-4 | TRBD2 | TRBV5-1 | - | TGCGCCAGCAGCTTGTTACTAGCGGGAGATGGAATTCAGTACTTC | CASSLLLAGDGIQYF
TRBJ1-1 | - | TRBV30 | - | TGTGCCTGGACAATGACGGGGGGCAAGAACACTGAAGCTTTCTTT | CAWTMTGGKNTEAFF
TRBJ1-2 | - | TRBV5-5 | - | TGTGCCAGCAGCTTCACCTACAGGGACAACTATGGCTACACCTTC | CASSFTYRDNYGYTF
TRBJ1-1 | TRBD1 | TRBV7-3 | - | TGTGCCAGCAGCTTAACGACAGGGGGGAACACTGAAGCTTTCTTT | CASSLTTGGNTEAFF
TRBJ2-3 | - | TRBV20-1 | few | TGCAGTGCTACCAGCGCTGATACGCAGTATTTT | CSATSADTQYF
TRBJ2-1 | TRBD2 | TRBV30 | few | TGTGCCTGGAGTGATTGGAGCGGGGATTGGGATGAGCAGTTCTTC | CAWSDWSGDWDEQFF
TRBJ1-2 | - | TRBV7-9 | - | TGTGCCAGCAGCTTAGACATTTATGGCTACACCTTC | CASSLDIYGYTF
TRBJ2-7 | - | TRBV19 | - | TGTGCCAGTAGTCGGCAGGTGAGCTCCTACGAGCAGTACTTC | CASSRQVSSYEQYF
TRBJ1-1 | - | TRBV30 | - | TGTGCCTGGGGAAAAGACACGGCTATAGAAGCTTTCTTT | CAWGKDTAIEAFF
TRBJ2-5 | TRBD2 | TRBV18 | - | TGTGCCAGCTCACCAACCGGGACTAGCGGGCGCGGAGAGCGGGAGACCCAGTACTTC | CASSPTGTSGRGERETQYF
TRBJ2-1 | TRBD1 | TRBV7-2 | - | TGTGCCAGCAGCGTACAGCCGGGACAGGGAAAGAGGCCGGTCTTC | CASSVQPGQGKRPVF
TRBJ1-1 | - | TRBV5-4 | - | TGTGCCAGCAGCGTGAGAACAGATGAAGCTTTCTTT | CASSVRTDEAFF
TRBJ1-1 | TRBD1 | TRBV7-2 | few | TGTGCCAGCAGATACGACAGGGGTAGAGGCACTGAAGCTTTCTTT | CASRYDRGRGTEAFF
TRBJ2-4 | TRBD1 | TRBV28 | - | TGTGCCAGCAGGTGGGACAGGGGAATGGGCATTCAGTACTTC | CASRWDRGMGIQYF
TRBJ2-7 | - | TRBV6-1 | - | TGTGCCAGCAGTGAAGAACCCATTGCGGGCCTATCCTACGAGCAGTACTTC | CASSEEPIAGLSYEQYF
TRBJ1-2 | - | TRBV7-9 | few | TGTGCCAGCGGAACGACCGGGAGCCGATATGGCTACACCTTC | CASGTTGSRYGYTF
TRBJ2-3 | - | TRBV7-2 | few | TGTGCCAGCAGCTCGCCGCCGGGATTCAGAACAGATACGCAGTATTTT | CASSSPPGFRTDTQYF
TRBJ2-7 | TRBD2 | TRBV4-3 | - | TGCGCCAGCAGCCAAGGGCGGATAGCGGGAGGGTTAGAATGGCCCTACGAGCAGTACTTC | CASSQGRIAGGLEWPYEQYF
TRBJ2-1 | - | TRBV6-6 | few | TGTGCCAGCAGTTACGCGAGTGAGCAGTTCTTC | CASSYASEQFF
TRBJ2-7 | - | TRBV18 | few | TGTGCCAGCTCATCTGGACAGTCCTACGAGCAGTACTTC | CASSSGQSYEQYF
TRBJ2-2 | - | TRBV5-1 | few | TGCGCCAGCAGCTTTAGTGAGTCCGGGGAGCTGTTTTTT | CASSFSESGELFF
TRBJ1-3 | - | TRBV7-2 | few | TGTGCCAGCAGCCCACTCAGAAACACCATATATTTT | CASSPLRNTIYF
TRBJ2-7 | - | TRBV6-5 | - | TGTGCCAGCAGTTACACTTCAGGGGAATCCTACGAGCAGTACTTC | CASSYTSGESYEQYF